Listed below are T cell receptor beta chains from one sample, sequenced in a study of blood T cell repertoires in COVID-19. TCRdb keeps only in-frame clones here, not all; method: immunoSEQ multiplex PCR. The sample shows around 430,000 clones, around nine tenths of them seen only once. The specimen sequenced was PBMCs or T cells enriched from blood (not recorded which). These receptors were taken from a woman aged 45 to 65 who had recovered from COVID-19. The CDR3 runs from the conserved cysteine through the conserved F or W. Each record gives: J gene, V gene, D gene, clone size, CDR3 protein, CDR3 DNA. D genes are given only for firm matches. For some rows the clone size is stated as once, few or many, or as a class when expanded; others skip it.

>TRBJ2-2|TRBV11-3|NA|once
CASSPGTNTGELFF
TGTGCCAGCAGCCCCGGGACTAACACCGGGGAGCTGTTTTTT
>TRBJ1-2|TRBV9|TRBD1|NA
CASSVAFPRPGQGAGGYTF
TGTGCCAGCAGCGTAGCCTTCCCTCGTCCGGGACAGGGGGCAGGGGGCTACACCTTC
>TRBJ1-1|TRBV21-1|NA|NA
CASSKRRGQILFTEAFF
TGTGCCAGCAGCAAACGCCGGGGACAAATCCTATTTACCGAAGCTTTCTTT
>TRBJ2-3|TRBV5-1|TRBD2|NA
CASSLERDSGDTQYF
TGCGCCAGCAGCTTGGAGCGGGACTCTGGAGATACGCAGTATTTT
>TRBJ1-1|TRBV5-6|TRBD1|NA
CASSLRGRGLRNTEAFF
TGTGCCAGCAGCCTGCGGGGCAGGGGGTTGAGGAACACTGAAGCTTTCTTT
>TRBJ2-1|TRBV29-1|NA|NA
CSVLNRLQFF
TGCAGCGTTTTAAACAGATTACAGTTCTTC
>TRBJ1-4|TRBV4-1|TRBD1|NA
CASSQGPWTGGRIANEKLFF
TGCGCCAGCAGCCAAGGCCCATGGACAGGGGGCCGTATAGCTAATGAAAAACTGTTTTTT
>TRBJ1-1|TRBV5-8|NA|NA
CASSFPVPFF
TGTGCCAGCAGCTTTCCGGTGCCTTTCTTT
>TRBJ1-6|TRBV7-2|TRBD1|NA
CASSPDRGRFSPLHF
TGTGCCAGCAGCCCGGACAGGGGAAGGTTTTCACCCCTCCACTTT
>TRBJ1-4|TRBV18|TRBD1|NA
CASSPQGAPNEKLFF
TGTGCCAGCTCACCACAGGGGGCCCCTAATGAAAAACTGTTTTTT
>TRBJ1-2|TRBV28|NA|NA
CASSSPTVSPTF
TGTGCCAGCAGTTCACCGACAGTTTCCCCCACCTTC
>TRBJ1-2|TRBV19|TRBD1|NA
CASSPQPTGGFFGYTF
TGTGCCAGTAGTCCACAACCGACAGGGGGCTTTTTCGGCTACACCTTC
>TRBJ2-3|TRBV7-8|TRBD1|NA
CASSWTGGVLDTQYF
TGTGCCAGCAGCTGGACAGGGGGCGTCTTGGATACGCAGTATTTT
>TRBJ2-5|TRBV6-2/TRBV6-3|TRBD2|NA
CASSYSVSGGGETQYF
TGTGCCAGCAGTTACTCGGTTAGCGGGGGGGGAGAGACCCAGTACTTC
>TRBJ1-4|TRBV28|NA|NA
CASTGGLEKLFF
TGTGCCAGCACAGGTGGGCTTGAAAAACTGTTTTTT
>TRBJ1-2|TRBV19|TRBD1|NA
CASRTRDRNYGYTF
TGTGCCAGTAGAACCCGGGACAGGAACTATGGCTACACCTTC
>TRBJ2-5|TRBV9|TRBD2|NA
CASSVWAGGLETQYF
TGTGCCAGCAGCGTCTGGGCGGGGGGGCTTGAGACCCAGTACTTC
>TRBJ2-3|TRBV5-1|TRBD2|NA
CASSLRGLETDTQYF
TGCGCCAGCAGCTTGAGGGGACTAGAAACAGATACGCAGTATTTT
>TRBJ2-2|TRBV3-1/TRBV3-2|NA|NA
CASSPFKFGELFF
TGTGCCAGCAGCCCCTTTAAATTCGGGGAGCTGTTTTTT
>TRBJ1-3|TRBV9|NA|NA
CASSLHVAAGNTIYF
TGTGCCAGCAGCCTCCATGTGGCCGCTGGAAACACCATATATTTT
>TRBJ2-7|TRBV11-2|NA|NA
CASSLEPTPGAYEQYF
TGTGCCAGCAGCTTAGAACCGACTCCAGGGGCCTACGAGCAGTACTTC
>TRBJ1-5|TRBV27|TRBD1|NA
CASSLRTGSAGPQHF
TGTGCCAGCAGTTTAAGGACAGGATCCGCGGGGCCCCAGCATTTT
>TRBJ1-2|TRBV9|NA|NA
CASSAGGGYGYTF
TGTGCCAGCAGCGCCGGGGGTGGCTATGGCTACACCTTC
>TRBJ1-2|TRBV28|TRBD1|NA
CASSYSYRGPYGYTF
TGTGCCAGCAGTTACAGTTACAGGGGTCCCTATGGCTACACCTTC
>TRBJ1-4|TRBV7-9|TRBD1|NA
CASSTGDSASATNEKLFF
TGTGCCAGCAGCACAGGGGACAGTGCCAGTGCAACTAATGAAAAACTGTTTTTT
>TRBJ1-6|TRBV7-2|NA|NA
CASSRPFYNSPLHF
TGTGCCAGCAGCCGTCCCTTCTATAATTCACCCCTCCACTTT
>TRBJ1-2|TRBV5-1|NA|NA
CASSGGGTSQSGYTF
TGCGCCAGCAGCGGCGGGGGGACCTCTCAGTCTGGCTACACCTTC
>TRBJ1-1|TRBV5-1|NA|NA
CASSYRDTQSFRTEAFF
TGCGCCAGCAGCTACCGGGACACCCAAAGCTTCCGCACTGAAGCTTTCTTT
>TRBJ1-1|TRBV7-9|TRBD1|NA
CASSPRQGETEAFF
TGTGCCAGCAGCCCACGACAGGGTGAGACTGAAGCTTTCTTT
>TRBJ1-2|TRBV9|TRBD1|NA
CASSVGQGASVGYTF
TGTGCCAGCAGCGTTGGGCAGGGGGCCTCCGTGGGCTACACCTTC
>TRBJ2-7|TRBV3-1/TRBV3-2|NA|NA
CASSQGISRDGEQYF
TGTGCCAGCAGCCAAGGTATAAGCAGGGATGGCGAGCAGTACTTC
>TRBJ1-1|TRBV7-3|NA|few
CASSKSSGVRAFF
TGTGCCAGCAGCAAATCGTCAGGGGTTCGAGCTTTCTTT
>TRBJ2-2|TRBV5-1|NA|NA
CASSFYGQDGELFF
TGCGCCAGCAGCTTTTACGGTCAGGACGGGGAGCTGTTTTTT
>TRBJ2-7|TRBV19|NA|NA
CASSTQYEQYF
TGTGCCAGTAGTACCCAATACGAGCAGTACTTC
>TRBJ2-7|TRBV15|NA|NA
CATSREYGPSGYEQYF
TGTGCCACCAGCAGAGAATATGGGCCTTCCGGCTACGAGCAGTACTTC
>TRBJ2-2|TRBV3-1/TRBV3-2|NA|NA
CASSQVRGTNTGELFF
TGTGCCAGCAGCCAAGTTAGGGGTACGAACACCGGGGAGCTGTTTTTT
>TRBJ1-1|TRBV25-1|TRBD1|NA
CASSARGSEAFF
TGTGCCAGCAGTGCCAGGGGGAGTGAAGCTTTCTTT
>TRBJ1-2|TRBV28|NA|NA
CASGGRGRGYTF
TGTGCCAGCGGAGGCCGAGGAAGAGGCTACACCTTC
>TRBJ1-2|TRBV5-1|TRBD1|NA
CASSIGQGGDGYTF
TGCGCCAGCAGCATCGGACAGGGTGGGGATGGCTACACCTTC
>TRBJ2-1|TRBV27|TRBD2|NA
CASKPGLAGNEQFF
TGTGCCAGCAAGCCGGGACTAGCAGGGAATGAGCAGTTCTTC
>TRBJ2-7|TRBV7-9|TRBD1|NA
CASSSGQGSYEQYF
TGTGCCAGCAGCTCAGGACAGGGATCCTACGAGCAGTACTTC
>TRBJ1-6|TRBV7-2|TRBD1|NA
CASRTGTGIRSSYNSPLHF
TGTGCCAGCAGAACCGGGACAGGGATTAGGAGCTCCTATAATTCACCCCTCCACTTT
>TRBJ2-1|TRBV18|NA|NA
CASSLPEGLAYNEQFF
TGTGCCAGCTCACTACCCGAGGGCCTCGCCTACAATGAGCAGTTCTTC
>TRBJ1-4|TRBV18|NA|NA
CASSPANRPTNEKLFF
TGTGCCAGCTCACCGGCCAACAGGCCAACTAATGAAAAACTGTTTTTT
>TRBJ1-6|TRBV19|NA|NA
CASSIVTTATGNSPLHF
TGTGCCAGTAGTATAGTTACGACCGCGACGGGTAATTCACCCCTCCACTTT
>TRBJ2-5|TRBV18|NA|NA
CASSPVRDRMAQETQYF
TGTGCCAGCTCACCGGTAAGAGACAGGATGGCCCAAGAGACCCAGTACTTC
>TRBJ2-7|TRBV3-1/TRBV3-2|TRBD2|NA
CASSLRTSSVYEQYF
TGTGCCAGCAGCCTCCGGACTAGCTCGGTCTACGAGCAGTACTTC